The 6 T cell receptor beta chains listed next were all sequenced from one sample in a study of T-cell reconstitution after alpha-beta-depleted transplantation in children (dated by TCRdb to 2015 to 2016). The method behind the library was PCR. Data came from an Illumina HiSeq 2500. To normalize quantification of the TCRbeta repertoire, the TCR libraries were built with molecular barcoding that relied on unique molecular identifiers. TCRdb took the public reads, trimmed them with fastp at Q25, ran MiXCR for clone calling and kept in-frame beta chains. Every CDR3 protein is listed once, alongside the most common genes and DNA of its rows. Counted in this sample were a few hundred thousand distinct CDR3 sequences; over 9% of them appeared once. The ten largest clones represent 7.5% of the sample. Explained via the paper, the treatment or condition label denotes: allogeneic hematopoietic cell transplantation with graft depleted of TCRalphabeta T cells and CD19 B cells.

The input for sequencing was PBMCs, taken before TCRalphabeta/CD19-depleted stem cell transplant. The receptors derive from a boy under three years old with acute myeloid leukemia, due to receive a stem cell transplant.

This clonotype has a count of ten or more. The chain recombines TRBV10-3 with TRBJ2-7; D is tentatively TRBD1 or TRBD2 (6 bases each). Looked up from germline, CDR1 is ENHRY and CDR2 is SYGVKD. V was pared by 0 bases and J by 5 bases, with 11 bases between. This CDR3 contains 14 residues. The CDR3 nucleotides are TGTGCCATCAGTGAGTCCGCAGGGGAGGACGAGCAGTACTTC. It codes for CAISESAGEDEQYF.

This clonotype came up many times. The J gene is TRBJ2-5, the V gene TRBV7-9, with D uncertain. This CDR3 has 13 residues. The germline CDR1 and CDR2 sequences are SEHNR and FQNEAQ (reference sequence). Trimming took 3 bases from V and 3 from J, leaving 8 bases between them. CDR3 DNA: TGTGCCAGCAGCTTCTCTTTGGAAGAGACCCAGTACTTC. Translated: CASSFSLEETQYF.

The table lists this clonotype with many counts. The gene calls are TRBV6-8 and TRBJ2-7; tentatively, D is TRBD1 (5 bases). Trimming stripped 5 bases from V and 0 bases from J, with 8 bases between. Germline loops: CDR1 MNHGY, CDR2 SAAAGT. The CDR3 has 13 residues. CDR3 sequence reads: CASSGHSSYEQYF. CDR3 nucleotide sequence: TGTGCCAGCAGTGGACACTCCTCCTACGAGCAGTACTTC.

This clonotype was counted ten times or more. V gene TRBV4-2 combines with J gene TRBJ2-4; 12 bases map to TRBD2. V was clipped by 3 bases and J by 5 bases; unmatched bases: 8. The CDR3 sequence is 17 residues long. CDR1 is LGHNA, CDR2 YNFKEQ, per germline. The CDR3 nucleotides read TGTGCCAGCAGCCAGAGCGGACTAGCGGGGACTCAAAACATTCAGTACTTC. It specifies CASSQSGLAGTQNIQYF.

This clonotype was found a few times. This chain links TRBV24-1 with TRBJ1-5; 10 nucleotides line up with TRBD1. The trim removed 7 bases at V and 3 bases at J, leaving 8 bases unmatched. Germline lookup yields CDR1 KGHDR and CDR2 SFDVKD. This CDR3 comprises 16 residues. CDR3 residues: CATSAGTGVLNQPQHF. CDR3 DNA sequence: TGTGCCACCAGCGCCGGGACAGGGGTGCTCAATCAGCCCCAGCATTTT.

At least ten counts were recorded for this clonotype. The V call is TRBV3-1, the J call TRBJ2-2, with D uncertain. V was cut by 1 base and J by 5 bases, with 8 bases left in between. The CDR3 is 14 residues long. The germline gives CDR1 LGHDT, CDR2 YNNKEL (reference sequence). The CDR3 DNA follows: TGTGCCAGCAGCCAAGTGGTAGGGACCGGGGAGCTGTTTTTT. Protein product: CASSQVVGTGELFF.